Below, one TCR beta chain is given with its context. This specimen comes from a study of CD8+ T cells in alopecia areata. Study summary: The drug, oral tofacitinib, was given to treated patients at 5 to 10 mg twice daily.

Germline-derived CDR1 and CDR2 are KGHSH and LQKENI. The CDR3 runs to 14 residues. V lost 3 bases, J lost 5 bases, and 14 bases lay in between. RNA extraction and reverse transcription yielded cDNA as sequencing template. Assay used: immunoSEQ multiplex PCR; TCRdb lists only in-frame clones, some missing. The sample has about 160,000 clones, over 45% seen once. This rearrangement joins TRBV18 to TRBJ2-7; the D gene is possibly TRBD2 (6 bases). Sequenced input: CD4+ T cells sorted from blood. This TCR came from a human donor with alopecia areata. In nucleotides, the CDR3 is TGTGCCAGCTCACCCCTCAGGGAGGCCCACGAGCAGTACTTC. Its translation: CASSPLREAHEQYF.